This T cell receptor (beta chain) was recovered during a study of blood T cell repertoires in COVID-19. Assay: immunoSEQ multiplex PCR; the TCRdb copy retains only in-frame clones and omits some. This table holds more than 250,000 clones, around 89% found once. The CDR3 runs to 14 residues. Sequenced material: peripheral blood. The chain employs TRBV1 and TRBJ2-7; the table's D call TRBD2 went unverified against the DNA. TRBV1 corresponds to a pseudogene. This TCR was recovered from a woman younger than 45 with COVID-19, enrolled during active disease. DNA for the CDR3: TGCACCAGCAGCAAAAAGCGGCTTACCTACGAGCAGTACTTC. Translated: CTSSKKRLTYEQYF.